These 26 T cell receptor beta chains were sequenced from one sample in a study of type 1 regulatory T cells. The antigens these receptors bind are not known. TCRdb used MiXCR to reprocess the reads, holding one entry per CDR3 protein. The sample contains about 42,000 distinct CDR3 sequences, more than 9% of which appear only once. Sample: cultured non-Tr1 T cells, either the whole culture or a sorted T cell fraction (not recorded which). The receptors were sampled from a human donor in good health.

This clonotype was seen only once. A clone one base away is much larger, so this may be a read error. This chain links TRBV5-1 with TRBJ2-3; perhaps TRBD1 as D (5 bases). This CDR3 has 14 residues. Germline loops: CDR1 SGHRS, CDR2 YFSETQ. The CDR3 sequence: CASSLTQGADAQYF. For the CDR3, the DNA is TGCGCCAGCAGCTTAACGCAGGGTGCAGATGCGCAGTATTTT. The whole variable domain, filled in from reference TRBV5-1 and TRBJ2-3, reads KAGVTQTPRYLIKTRGQQVTLSCSPISGHRSVSWYQQTPGQGLQFLFEYFSETQRNKGNFPGRFSGRQFSNSRSEMNVSTLELGDSALYLCASSLTQGADAQYFGPGTRLTVL.

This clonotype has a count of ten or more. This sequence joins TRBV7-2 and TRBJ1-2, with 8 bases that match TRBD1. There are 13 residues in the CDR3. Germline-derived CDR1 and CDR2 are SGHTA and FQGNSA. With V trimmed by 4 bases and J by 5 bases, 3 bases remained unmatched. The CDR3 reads CASSSDRGYGYTF. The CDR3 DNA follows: TGTGCCAGCAGCTCAGACAGGGGATATGGCTACACCTTC.

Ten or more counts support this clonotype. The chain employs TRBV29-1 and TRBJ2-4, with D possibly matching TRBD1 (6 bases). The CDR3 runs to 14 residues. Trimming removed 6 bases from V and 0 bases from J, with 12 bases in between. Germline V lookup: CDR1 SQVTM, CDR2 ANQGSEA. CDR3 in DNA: TGCAGCGTCCTGACAGGTCTAGCCAAAAACATTCAGTACTTC. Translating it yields CSVLTGLAKNIQYF.

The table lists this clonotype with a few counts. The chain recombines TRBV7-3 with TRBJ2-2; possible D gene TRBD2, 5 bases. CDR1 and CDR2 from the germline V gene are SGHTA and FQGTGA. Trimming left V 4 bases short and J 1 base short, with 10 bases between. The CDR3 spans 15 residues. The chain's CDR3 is CASSSSSGNTGELFF. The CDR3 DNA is TGTGCCAGCAGCTCCTCAAGCGGGAACACCGGGGAGCTGTTTTTT.

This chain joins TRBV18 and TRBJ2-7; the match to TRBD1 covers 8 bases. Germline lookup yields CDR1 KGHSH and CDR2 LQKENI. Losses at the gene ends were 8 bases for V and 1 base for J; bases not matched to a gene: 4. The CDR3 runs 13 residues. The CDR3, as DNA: TGTGCCAGCACGGGACAGGTGTCCTACGAGCAGTACTTC. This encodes CASTGQVSYEQYF.

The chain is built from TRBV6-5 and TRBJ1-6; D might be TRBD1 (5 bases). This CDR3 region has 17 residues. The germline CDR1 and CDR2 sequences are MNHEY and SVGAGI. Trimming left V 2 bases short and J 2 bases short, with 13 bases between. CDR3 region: CASSYTFRETYNSPLHF. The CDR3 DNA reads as TGTGCCAGCAGTTACACATTCAGGGAGACCTATAATTCACCCCTCCACTTT.

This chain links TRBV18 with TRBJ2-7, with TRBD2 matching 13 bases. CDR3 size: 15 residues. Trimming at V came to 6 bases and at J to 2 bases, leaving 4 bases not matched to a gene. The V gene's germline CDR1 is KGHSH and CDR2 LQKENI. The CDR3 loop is CASSLGLAGAYEQYF. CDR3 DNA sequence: TGTGCCAGCTCGCTCGGACTAGCGGGAGCCTACGAGCAGTACTTC. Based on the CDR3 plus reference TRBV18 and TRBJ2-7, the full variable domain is NAGVMQNPRHLVRRRGQEARLRCSPMKGHSHVYWYRQLPEEGLKFMVYLQKENIIDESGMPKERFSAEFPKEGPSILRIQQVVRGDSAAYFCASSLGLAGAYEQYFGPGTRLTVT.

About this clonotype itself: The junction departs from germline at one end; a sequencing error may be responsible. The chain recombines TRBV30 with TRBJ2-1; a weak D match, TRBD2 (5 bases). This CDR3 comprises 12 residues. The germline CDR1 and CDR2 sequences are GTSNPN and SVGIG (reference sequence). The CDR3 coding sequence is TGTGCCCGGAGGCGACTCGGCAATGAGCAGTTCTTC. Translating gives CARRRLGNEQFF.

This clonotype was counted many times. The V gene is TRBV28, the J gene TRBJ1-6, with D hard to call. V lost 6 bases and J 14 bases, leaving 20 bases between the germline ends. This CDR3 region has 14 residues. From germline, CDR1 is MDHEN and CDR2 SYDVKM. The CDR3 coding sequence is TGTGCCAGCAGCCCCAGGATAATCTTATCCACCCTCCACTTT. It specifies CASSPRIILSTLHF.

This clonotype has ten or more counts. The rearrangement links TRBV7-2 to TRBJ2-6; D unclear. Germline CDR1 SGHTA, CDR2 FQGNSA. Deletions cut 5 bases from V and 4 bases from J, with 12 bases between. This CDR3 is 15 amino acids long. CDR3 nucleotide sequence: TGTGCCAGCAGCCTCTCGGTGGCGGGGGCCAACGTCCTGACTTTC. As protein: CASSLSVAGANVLTF.

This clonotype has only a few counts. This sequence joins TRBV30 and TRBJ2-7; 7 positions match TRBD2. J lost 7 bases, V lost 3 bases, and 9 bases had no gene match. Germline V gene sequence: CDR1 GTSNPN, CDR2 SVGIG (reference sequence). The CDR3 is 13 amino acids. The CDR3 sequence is CAWSPTREGEQYF. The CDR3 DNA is TGTGCCTGGAGCCCCACTAGGGAGGGTGAGCAGTACTTC. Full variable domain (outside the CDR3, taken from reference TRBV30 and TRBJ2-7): SQTIHQWPATLVQPVGSPLSLECTVEGTSNPNLYWYRQAAGRGLQLLFYSVGIGQISSEVPQNLSASRPQDRQFILSSKKLLLSDSGFYLCAWSPTREGEQYFGPGTRLTVT.

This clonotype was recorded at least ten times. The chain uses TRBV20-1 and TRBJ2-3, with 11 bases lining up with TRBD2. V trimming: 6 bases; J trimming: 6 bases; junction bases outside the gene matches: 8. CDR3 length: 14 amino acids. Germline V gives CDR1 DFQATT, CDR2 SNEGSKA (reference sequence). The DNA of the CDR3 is TGCAGTGCGTTAGCGGGAGGGGGGGCGGATACGCAGTATTTT. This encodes CSALAGGGADTQYF.

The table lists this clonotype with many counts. In DNA, the CDR3 is TGTGCCAGCAGCCAAGCACTAGCGCGGGAGCAGTACTTC. As protein: CASSQALAREQYF. The rearrangement joins TRBV3-1 to TRBJ2-7, with 7 bases matching TRBD2. V dropped 1 base and J dropped 7; count of bases not matched to a gene: 4. This CDR3 comprises 13 residues. The V gene's germline CDR1 is LGHDT and CDR2 YNNKEL (reference sequence).

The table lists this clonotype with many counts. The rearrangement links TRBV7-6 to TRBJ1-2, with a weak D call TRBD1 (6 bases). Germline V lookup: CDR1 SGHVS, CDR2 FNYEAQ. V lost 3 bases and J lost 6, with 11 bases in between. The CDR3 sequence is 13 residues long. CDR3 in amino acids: CASSFVTGNGYTF. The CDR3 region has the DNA TGTGCCAGCAGCTTCGTAACAGGGAATGGCTACACCTTC.

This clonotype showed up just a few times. The CDR3 bases are TGTGCCAGCAGTACATACGGAGATGGTACGCAGTATTTT. It codes for CASSTYGDGTQYF. The chain couples TRBV27 to TRBJ2-3; D is uncertain. The CDR3 extends over 13 amino acids. With 5 bases removed from V and 8 bases from J, the gap between germline ends came to 14 bases. CDR1 is MNHEY and CDR2 is SMNVEV in the germline V gene (reference sequence).

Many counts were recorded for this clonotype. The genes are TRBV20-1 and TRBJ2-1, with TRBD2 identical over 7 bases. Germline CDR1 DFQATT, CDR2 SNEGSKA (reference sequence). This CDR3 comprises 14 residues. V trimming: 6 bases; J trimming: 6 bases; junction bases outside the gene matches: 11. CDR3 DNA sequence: TGCAGTGCCTTCACAAGCGGGAAACCCAATGAGCAGTTCTTC. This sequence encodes CSAFTSGKPNEQFF.

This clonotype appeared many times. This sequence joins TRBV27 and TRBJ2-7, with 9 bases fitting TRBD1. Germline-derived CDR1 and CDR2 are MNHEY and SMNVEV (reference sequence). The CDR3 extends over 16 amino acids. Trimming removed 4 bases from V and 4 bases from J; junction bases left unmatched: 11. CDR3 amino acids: CASSSQPGTGLYEQYF. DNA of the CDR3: TGTGCCAGCAGTTCACAGCCCGGGACAGGGCTTTACGAGCAGTACTTC.

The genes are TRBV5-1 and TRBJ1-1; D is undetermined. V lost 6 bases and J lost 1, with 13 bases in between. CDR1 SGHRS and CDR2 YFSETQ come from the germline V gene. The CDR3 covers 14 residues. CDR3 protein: CASILGTENTEAFF. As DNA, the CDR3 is TGCGCCAGCATCCTAGGCACGGAGAACACTGAAGCTTTCTTT.

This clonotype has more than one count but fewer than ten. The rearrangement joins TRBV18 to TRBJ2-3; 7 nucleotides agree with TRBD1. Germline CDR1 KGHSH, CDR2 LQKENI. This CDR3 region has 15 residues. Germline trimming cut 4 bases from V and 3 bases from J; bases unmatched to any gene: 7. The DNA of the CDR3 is TGTGCCAGCTCACGACAGGGAAGTGTGACAGATACGCAGTATTTT. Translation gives CASSRQGSVTDTQYF.

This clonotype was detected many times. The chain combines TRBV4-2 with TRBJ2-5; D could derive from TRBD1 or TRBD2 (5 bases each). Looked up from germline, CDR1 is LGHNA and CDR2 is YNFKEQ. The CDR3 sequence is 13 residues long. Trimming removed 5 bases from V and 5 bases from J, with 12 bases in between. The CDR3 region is CASSEGWGETQYF. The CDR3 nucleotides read TGTGCCAGCAGCGAGGGTTGGGGGGAGACCCAGTACTTC.

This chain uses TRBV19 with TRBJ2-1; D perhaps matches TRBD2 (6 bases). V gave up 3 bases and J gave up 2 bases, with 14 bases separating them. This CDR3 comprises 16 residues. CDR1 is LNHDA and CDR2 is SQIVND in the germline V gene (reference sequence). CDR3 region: CASSILTEGPYNEQFF. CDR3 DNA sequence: TGTGCCAGTAGTATTCTGACGGAGGGACCCTACAATGAGCAGTTCTTC.

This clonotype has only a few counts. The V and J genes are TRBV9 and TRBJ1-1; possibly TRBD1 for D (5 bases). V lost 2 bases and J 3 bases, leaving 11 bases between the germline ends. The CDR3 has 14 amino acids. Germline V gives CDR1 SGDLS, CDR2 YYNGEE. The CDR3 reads CASSVRAGDTEAFF. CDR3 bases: TGTGCCAGCAGCGTCAGGGCGGGGGACACTGAAGCTTTCTTT.

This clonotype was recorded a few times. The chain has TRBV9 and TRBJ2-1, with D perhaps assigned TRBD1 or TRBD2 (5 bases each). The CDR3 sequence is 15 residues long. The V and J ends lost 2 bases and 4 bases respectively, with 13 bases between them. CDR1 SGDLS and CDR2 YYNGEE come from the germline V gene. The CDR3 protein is CASSVRVEGYNEQFF. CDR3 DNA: TGTGCCAGCAGCGTCAGGGTCGAGGGTTACAATGAGCAGTTCTTC.

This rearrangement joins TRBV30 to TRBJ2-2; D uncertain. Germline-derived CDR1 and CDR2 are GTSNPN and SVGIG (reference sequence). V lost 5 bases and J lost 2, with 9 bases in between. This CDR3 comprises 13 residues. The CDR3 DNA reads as TGTGCCTGGGGGGATAAAAACACCGGGGAGCTGTTTTTT. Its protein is CAWGDKNTGELFF.

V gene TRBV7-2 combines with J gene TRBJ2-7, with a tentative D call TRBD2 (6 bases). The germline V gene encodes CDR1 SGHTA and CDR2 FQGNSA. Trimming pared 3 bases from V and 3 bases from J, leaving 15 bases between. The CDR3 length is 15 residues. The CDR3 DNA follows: TGTGCCAGCAGCTTTGCGGGAATCGGGCGCTACGAGCAGTACTTC. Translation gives CASSFAGIGRYEQYF.

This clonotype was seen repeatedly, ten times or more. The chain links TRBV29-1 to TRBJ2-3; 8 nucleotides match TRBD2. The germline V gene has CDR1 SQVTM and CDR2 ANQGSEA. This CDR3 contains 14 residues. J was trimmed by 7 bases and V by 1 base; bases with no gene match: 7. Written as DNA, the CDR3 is TGCAGCGTTGAAGCGAGCGGGAGAAGAAATACGCAGTATTTT. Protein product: CSVEASGRRNTQYF.